This T cell receptor (beta chain) originates from a study of identical twins. Study-level findings and limits: With beta out-of-frame sequences, excess sharing by twins was weaker. Models underestimated TCR alpha sharing (out-of-frame) in monozygotic twins. The authors noted that invariant MAIT and iNKT cells could partly confound zero-insertion analyses.

The table lists this clonotype with many counts. What it binds is unknown. TCRdb reprocessed the 5' RACE reads via MiXCR and lists one record per CDR3 protein. The sample yields approximately 620,000 distinct CDR3 sequences, less than 10% seen once. V lost 2 bases and J lost 2, with 7 bases in between. Germline CDR1 SGHRS, CDR2 YFSETQ. The length of the CDR3 is 13 residues. The same data also contributed to another study, on yellow fever vaccine responses in identical twins. That study adds: Reports say the vaccine T cell response in twins looked partly convergent and partly personalized.

The receptor was isolated from a young woman in good health. Sequencing was done on a sample of PBMCs. This sequence joins TRBV5-1 and TRBJ1-1; D gene ambiguous. Here the CDR3 DNA reads TGCGCCAGCAGCTTTTTGGAAAACACTGAAGCTTTCTTT. This gives the protein CASSFLENTEAFF.